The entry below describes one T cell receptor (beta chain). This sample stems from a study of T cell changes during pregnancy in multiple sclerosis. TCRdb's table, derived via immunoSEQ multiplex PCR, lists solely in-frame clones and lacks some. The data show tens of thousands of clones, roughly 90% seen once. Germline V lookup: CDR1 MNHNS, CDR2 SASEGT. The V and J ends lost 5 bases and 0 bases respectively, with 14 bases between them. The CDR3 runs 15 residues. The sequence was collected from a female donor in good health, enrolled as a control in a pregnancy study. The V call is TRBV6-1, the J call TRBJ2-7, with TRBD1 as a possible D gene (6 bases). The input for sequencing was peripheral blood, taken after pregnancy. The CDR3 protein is CASSPPRGGSYEQYF. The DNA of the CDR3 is TGTGCCAGCAGTCCGCCCAGGGGCGGCTCCTACGAGCAGTACTTC.